Listed below are T cell receptor beta chains from one sample, sequenced in a study of regulatory T cells in long-lasting Graves disease. TCRdb processed the multiplex PCR reads anew with MiXCR; each CDR3 protein has one entry. The profile shows hundreds of thousands of distinct CDR3 sequences, 15% to 20% of them singletons. This sample also appeared in a second study, on T cells in Graves' hyperthyroidism and ophthalmopathy.

The sequencing used peripheral blood mononuclear cells (PBMCs), collected at new diagnosis, from a patient treated with antithyroid drugs. All receptors come from a woman aged 40-65 years with Graves disease. CDR3s include the opening cysteine and the closing phenylalanine or tryptophan. The D gene is left open where the match is weak. Size is stated for part of the rows, as once, few or many counts, or as a class when the clone is expanded.

TRBJ1-1 | TRBV20-1 | - | - | CSARLPGQPTEAFF | TGCAGTGCGAGACTCCCGGGACAACCCACCGAAGCTTTCTTT
TRBJ2-2 | TRBV6-1 | TRBD2 | few | CASSPQAGSANTGELFF | TGTGCCAGCAGTCCCCAAGCGGGGTCTGCGAACACCGGGGAGCTGTTTTTT
TRBJ2-5 | TRBV18 | - | many | CASSRTGETQYF | TGTGCCAGCTCACGAACGGGAGAGACCCAGTACTTC
TRBJ2-1 | TRBV2 | - | few | CASSPRVSPGNEQFF | TGTGCCAGCAGTCCCCGAGTCTCGCCGGGCAATGAGCAGTTCTTC
TRBJ2-3 | TRBV4-1 | TRBD2 | few | CASSSGLAGIRDTQYF | TGCGCCAGCAGCTCGGGACTAGCGGGGATCAGAGATACGCAGTATTTT
TRBJ2-1 | TRBV12-3/TRBV12-4 | TRBD2 | few | CASRWGGGLYNEQFF | TGTGCCAGCAGGTGGGGCGGGGGACTTTACAATGAGCAGTTCTTC
TRBJ2-7 | TRBV19 | TRBD1 | - | CASRSGTGHEQYF | TGTGCCAGTCGATCCGGGACAGGACACGAGCAGTACTTC
TRBJ2-7 | TRBV6-1 | - | few | CASSRSPAQVKQYF | TGTGCCAGCAGTAGGAGCCCCGCCCAGGTCAAGCAGTACTTC
TRBJ2-1 | TRBV2 | TRBD2 | many | CASGYGTSGYNEQFF | TGTGCCAGCGGATACGGGACTAGCGGATATAATGAGCAGTTCTTC
TRBJ2-5 | TRBV5-1 | TRBD1 | - | CASSLEGQDQETQYF | TGTGCCAGCAGCTTGGAGGGACAGGACCAAGAGACCCAGTACTTC
TRBJ2-3 | TRBV4-1 | TRBD1 | few | CASSQLGTGGGGDTQYF | TGCGCCAGCAGCCAACTCGGGACAGGGGGCGGCGGAGATACGCAGTATTTT
TRBJ2-1 | TRBV6-5 | - | many | CASSYRGYNEQFF | TGTGCCAGCAGTTACAGGGGCTACAATGAGCAGTTCTTC
TRBJ2-5 | TRBV10-3 | - | - | CATLGDQETQYF | TGTGCCACCTTGGGGGACCAAGAGACCCAGTACTTC
TRBJ2-7 | TRBV28 | - | many | CASSPDQGDEQYF | TGTGCCAGCAGCCCAGATCAAGGGGACGAGCAGTACTTC
TRBJ1-4 | TRBV2 | - | many | CASSELAGNNEKLFF | TGTGCCAGCAGTGAATTGGCAGGAAATAATGAAAAACTGTTTTTT
TRBJ2-7 | TRBV27 | TRBD2 | many | CASSPHGRDHEQYF | TGTGCCAGCAGTCCACATGGGAGGGACCACGAGCAGTACTTC
TRBJ1-2 | TRBV6-1 | - | many | CASSEAAGIYGYTF | TGTGCCAGCAGTGAAGCGGCAGGGATCTATGGCTACACCTTC
TRBJ1-6 | TRBV2 | - | - | CASTPRRAPVGNSPLHF | TGTGCCAGCACGCCCCGCAGGGCCCCCGTCGGTAATTCACCCCTCCACTTT